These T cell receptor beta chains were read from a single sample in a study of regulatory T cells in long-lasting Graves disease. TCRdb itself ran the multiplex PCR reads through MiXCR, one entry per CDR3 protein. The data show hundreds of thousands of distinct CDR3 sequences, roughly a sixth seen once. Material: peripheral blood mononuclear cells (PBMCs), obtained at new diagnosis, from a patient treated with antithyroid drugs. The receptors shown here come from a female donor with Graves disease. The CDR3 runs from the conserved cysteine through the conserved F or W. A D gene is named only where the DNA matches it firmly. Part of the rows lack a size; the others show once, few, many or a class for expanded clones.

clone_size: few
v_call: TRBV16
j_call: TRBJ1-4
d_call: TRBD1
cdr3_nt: TGTGCCAGCAGCCAGGGACAGTTTAATGAAAAACTGTTTTTT
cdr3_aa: CASSQGQFNEKLFF

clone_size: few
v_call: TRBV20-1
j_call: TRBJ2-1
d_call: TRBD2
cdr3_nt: TGCAGTGTTACGGGACTAGCGGAAGGTGTGGGGGTAAATGAGCAGTTCTTC
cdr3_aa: CSVTGLAEGVGVNEQFF

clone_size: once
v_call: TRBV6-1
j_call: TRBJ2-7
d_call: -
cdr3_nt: TGTGCCAGCAGTGGGCAGGGGATAACGTCCGAGCAGTACTTC
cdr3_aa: CASSGQGITSEQYF

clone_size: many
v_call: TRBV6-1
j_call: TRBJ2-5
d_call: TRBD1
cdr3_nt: TGTGCCAGCAGCAACAGGGGAACAGAGACCCAGTACTTC
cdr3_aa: CASSNRGTETQYF

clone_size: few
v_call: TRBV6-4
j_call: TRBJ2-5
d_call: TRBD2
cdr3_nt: TGTGCCAGTAAGGCGGGAGCAGGAGTGAGAGAGACCCAGTACTTC
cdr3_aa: CASKAGAGVRETQYF

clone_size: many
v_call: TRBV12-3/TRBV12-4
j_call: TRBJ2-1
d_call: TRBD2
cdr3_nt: TGTGCCAGCACTAACCGGGGGGGCCCCAATGAGCAGTTCTTC
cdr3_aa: CASTNRGGPNEQFF

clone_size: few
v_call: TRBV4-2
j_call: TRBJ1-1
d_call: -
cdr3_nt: TGTGCCAGCAGCCAAGGTGAGGACACTGAAGCTTTCTTT
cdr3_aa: CASSQGEDTEAFF

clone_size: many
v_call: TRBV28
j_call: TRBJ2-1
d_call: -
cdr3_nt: TGTGCCAGCAGTTTTGACAGCAATGAGCAGTTCTTC
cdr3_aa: CASSFDSNEQFF

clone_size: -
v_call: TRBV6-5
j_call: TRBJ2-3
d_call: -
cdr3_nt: TGTGCCAGCAGTTACGACCTAAAAGGGGCAGATACGCAGTATTTT
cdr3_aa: CASSYDLKGADTQYF

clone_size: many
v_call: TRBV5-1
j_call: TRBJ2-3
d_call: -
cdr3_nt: TGTGCCAGCAGCTTGGCCCCCGGGGGCGGATCAGATACGCAGTATTTT
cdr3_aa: CASSLAPGGGSDTQYF

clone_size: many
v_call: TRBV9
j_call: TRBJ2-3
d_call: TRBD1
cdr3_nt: TGTGCCAGCAGCGTTGGGGACAGCGGAGATACGCAGTATTTT
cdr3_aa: CASSVGDSGDTQYF